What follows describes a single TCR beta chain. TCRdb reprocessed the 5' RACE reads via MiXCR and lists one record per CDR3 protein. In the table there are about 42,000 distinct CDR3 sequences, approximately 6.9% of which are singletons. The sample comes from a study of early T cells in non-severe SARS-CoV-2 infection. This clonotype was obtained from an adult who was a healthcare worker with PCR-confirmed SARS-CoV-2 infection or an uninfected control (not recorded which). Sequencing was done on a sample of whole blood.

The CDR3 sequence is CASTEGGNHNEQFF. CDR3 DNA sequence: TGTGCCAGCACGGAAGGGGGCAACCACAATGAGCAGTTCTTC. The gene calls are TRBV2 and TRBJ2-1; 7 nucleotides match TRBD1. Germline V gene lookup returns CDR1 SNHLY and CDR2 FYNNEI. J lost 5 bases, V lost 7 bases, and 8 bases had no gene match. CDR3 length: 14 amino acids.